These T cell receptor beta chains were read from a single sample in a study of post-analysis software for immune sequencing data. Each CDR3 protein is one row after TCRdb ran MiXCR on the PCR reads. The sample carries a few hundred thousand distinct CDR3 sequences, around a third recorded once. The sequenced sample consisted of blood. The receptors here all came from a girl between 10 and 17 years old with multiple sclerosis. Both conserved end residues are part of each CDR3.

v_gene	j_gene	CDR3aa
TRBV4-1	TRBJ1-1	CASSQAFLPTGTQPYTEAFF
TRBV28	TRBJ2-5	CAGTLGRGGQYF
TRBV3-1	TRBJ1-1	CASSQAYSHTEAFF
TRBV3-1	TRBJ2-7	CASSQGRQGTLRHEQYF
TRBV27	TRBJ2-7	CASSLSAGVMDEQYF
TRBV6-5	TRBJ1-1	CAIATGGGTEAFF
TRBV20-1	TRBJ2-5	CSARVTSGQETQYF
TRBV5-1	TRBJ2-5	CASSTPSGVQETQYF
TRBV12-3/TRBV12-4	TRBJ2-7	CATRQGRSYEQYF
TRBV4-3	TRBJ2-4	CASSQDWNGTGEVRNIQYF
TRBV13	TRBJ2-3	CASSPRPNTDTQYF
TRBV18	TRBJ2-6	CASSLAGTSSGANVLTF
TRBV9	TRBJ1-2	CASSVGTGTYGYTF
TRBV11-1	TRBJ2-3	CASSFSNIVDTQYF
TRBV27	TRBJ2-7	CASSIGRGPSYEQYF
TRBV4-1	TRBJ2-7	CASSQDPGQPSYEQYF